The T cell receptor beta chain under discussion was sequenced for a study of blood T cell repertoires in COVID-19. This CDR3 comprises 18 residues. Germline-derived CDR1 and CDR2 are SGHVS and FNYEAQ. V shed 3 bases and J 1 base; nucleotides not matched to a gene: 11. Some clones are missing from TCRdb's copy, which holds only in-frame ones; the method was immunoSEQ multiplex PCR. Seen here are some 190,000 clones, 70% to 90% observed once, and the top ten hold 3% to 4%. Material: peripheral blood. This rearrangement joins TRBV7-6 to TRBJ2-3; 9 nucleotides agree with TRBD2. The receptor was derived from a man in his fifties or sixties with acute or convalescent COVID-19. CDR3 sequence reads: CASSFGSYSGSGTDTQYF. CDR3 sequence (DNA): TGTGCCAGCAGCTTTGGCTCCTATAGCGGGAGTGGCACAGATACGCAGTATTTT.